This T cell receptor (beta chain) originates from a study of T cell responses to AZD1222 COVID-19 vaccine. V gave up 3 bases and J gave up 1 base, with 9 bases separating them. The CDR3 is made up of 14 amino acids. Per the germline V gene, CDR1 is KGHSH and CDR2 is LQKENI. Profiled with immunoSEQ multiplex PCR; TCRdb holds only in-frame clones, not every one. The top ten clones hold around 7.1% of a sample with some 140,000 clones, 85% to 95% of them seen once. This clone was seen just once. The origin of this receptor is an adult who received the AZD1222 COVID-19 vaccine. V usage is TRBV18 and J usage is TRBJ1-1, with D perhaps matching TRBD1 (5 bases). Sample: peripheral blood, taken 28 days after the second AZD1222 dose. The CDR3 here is CASSPQQENTEAFF. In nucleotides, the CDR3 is TGTGCCAGCTCACCGCAACAGGAGAACACTGAAGCTTTCTTT.